This entry is about one TCR beta chain. The sample belongs to a study of cytomegalovirus exposure and HLA in healthy donors. This CDR3 has 16 residues. Germline V CDR1 and CDR2: LGHNA, YNFKEQ. Trimming cost V 3 bases and J 1 base, with 16 bases left between them. Method: immunoSEQ multiplex PCR; TCRdb's copy keeps in-frame clones and lacks some. This table has roughly 100,000 clones, 86% appearing once. The chain has TRBV4-2 and TRBJ2-7, with a possible D match to TRBD2 (5 bases). Sequenced: PBMCs. The sequence derives from a woman aged 18-29 years in good health and CMV-seropositive. CDR3 DNA sequence: TGTGCCAGCAGCCAGCCAACTAGTATTGGGTCCTACGAGCAGTACTTC. It specifies CASSQPTSIGSYEQYF.